This T cell receptor (beta chain) was found in a study of T cells in Graves' hyperthyroidism and ophthalmopathy. Overall study results and limits: Model predictions of ophthalmopathy came a median about 6.3 months before onset. In the blood, most expanded thyroid clonotypes above 0.001 appeared as well. A model of 13 V-J pairs discriminated ophthalmopathy from stable hyperthyroidism.

It was uncontrolled infection, other autoimmune disease, pregnancy or lactation that excluded patients. This CDR3 is 14 amino acids long. In germline, CDR1 is MNHNS, CDR2 SASEGT. Researchers took RNA transcripts and amplified the TCR beta CDR3 regions from them. The HTBI set primed first-round TCR CDR3 RT-PCR. In TCRdb, the multiplex PCR reads were re-called with MiXCR into one record per CDR3 protein. This sample carries roughly 840,000 distinct CDR3 sequences, about 38% of them seen once, and the ten largest clones take about 9%. With respect to this clonotype: Its antigen is undetermined. One end of the junction does not line up with germline, which may come from a read error.

Sequencing input: blood. The sequence derives from a man younger than 30 with Graves' hyperthyroidism. The V and J genes are TRBV6-1 and TRBJ1-2; 7 bases match TRBD1. The DNA for the CDR3 is TGTGCCGGCAGACCCGGACAGGTGAACTATGGCTACACCTTC. Its protein product is CAGRPGQVNYGYTF.